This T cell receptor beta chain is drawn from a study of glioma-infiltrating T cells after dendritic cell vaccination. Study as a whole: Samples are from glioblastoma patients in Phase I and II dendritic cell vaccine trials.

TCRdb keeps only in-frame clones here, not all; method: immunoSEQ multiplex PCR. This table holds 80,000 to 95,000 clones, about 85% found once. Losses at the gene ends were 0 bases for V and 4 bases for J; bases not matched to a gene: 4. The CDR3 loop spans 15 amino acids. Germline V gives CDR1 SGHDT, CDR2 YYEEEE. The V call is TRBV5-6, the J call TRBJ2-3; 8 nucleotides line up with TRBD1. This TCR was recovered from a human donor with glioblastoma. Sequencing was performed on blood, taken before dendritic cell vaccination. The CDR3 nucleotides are TGTGCCAGCAGCTTGGTGTCAGGGGGCGCAGATACGCAGTATTTT. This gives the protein CASSLVSGGADTQYF.